The text below deals with one T cell receptor beta chain. No antigen is known for it. This entry belongs to a study of T-cell memory formation after mild COVID-19. About the research overall: TCR clusters were mostly donor specific. General study results and limits: The SARS-CoV-2 specificity of second-wave clones reaching peak at day 37 remained unverified. The main location of contracting CD4+ clones was CM and EM, and that of contracting CD8+ clones was EMRA.

V lost 6 bases to trimming and J lost 1 base, with 20 bases between them. Germline assignment: CDR1 SGHNT and CDR2 YYREEE (reference sequence). CDR3 size: 17 residues. It was 5'RACE with constant-segment primers that produced the TCR alpha and TCR beta cDNA libraries, which carried sample barcodes and UMIs. TCRdb re-called the 5' RACE reads through MiXCR, storing one row per CDR3 protein. The sample lists 350,000 or so distinct CDR3 sequences; 10% to 15% were seen once. This chain links TRBV5-4 with TRBJ2-1, with D perhaps matching TRBD1 (6 bases). Material: PBMCs or a T cell subset sorted from them (not recorded which). The sequence came from a man younger than 30 who had mild COVID-19 (a few samples of this study predate the infection). Cell type and time point are not known. CDR3 protein: CASTPGVGRESYNEQFF. The CDR3 nucleotides are TGTGCCAGCACCCCAGGGGTGGGCAGGGAATCCTACAATGAGCAGTTCTTC.